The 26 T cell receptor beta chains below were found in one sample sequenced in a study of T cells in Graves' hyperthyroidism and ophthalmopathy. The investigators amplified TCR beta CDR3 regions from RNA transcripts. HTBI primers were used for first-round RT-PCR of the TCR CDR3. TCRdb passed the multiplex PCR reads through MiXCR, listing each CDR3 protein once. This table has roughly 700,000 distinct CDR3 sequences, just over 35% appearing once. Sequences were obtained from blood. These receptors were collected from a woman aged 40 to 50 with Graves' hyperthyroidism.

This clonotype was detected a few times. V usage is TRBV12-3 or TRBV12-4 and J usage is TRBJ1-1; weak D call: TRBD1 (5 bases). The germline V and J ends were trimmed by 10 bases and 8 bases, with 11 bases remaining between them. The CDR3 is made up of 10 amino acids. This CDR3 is CATKGTEAFF. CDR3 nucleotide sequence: TGTGCCACCAAGGGGACGGAAGCTTTCTTT.

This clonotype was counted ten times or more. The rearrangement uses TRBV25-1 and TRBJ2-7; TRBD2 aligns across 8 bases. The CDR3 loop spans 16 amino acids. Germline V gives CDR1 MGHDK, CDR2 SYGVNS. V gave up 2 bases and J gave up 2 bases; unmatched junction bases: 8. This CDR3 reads CASSEGTSIGAYEQYF. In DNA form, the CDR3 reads TGTGCCAGCAGTGAAGGGACTAGTATCGGTGCCTACGAGCAGTACTTC.

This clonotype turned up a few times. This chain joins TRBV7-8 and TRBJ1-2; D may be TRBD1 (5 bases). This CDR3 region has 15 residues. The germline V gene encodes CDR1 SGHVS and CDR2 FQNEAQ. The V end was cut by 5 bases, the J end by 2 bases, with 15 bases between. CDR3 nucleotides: TGTGCCAGCAGCCCAAGTCCCGGGGCAAACTATGGCTACACCTTC. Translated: CASSPSPGANYGYTF.

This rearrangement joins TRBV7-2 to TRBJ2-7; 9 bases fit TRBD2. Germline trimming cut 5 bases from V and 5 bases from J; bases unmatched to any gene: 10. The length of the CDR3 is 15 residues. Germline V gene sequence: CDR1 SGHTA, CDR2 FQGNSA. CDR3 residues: CASSPSGLAGDEQYF. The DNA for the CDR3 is TGTGCCAGCAGCCCTAGTGGGTTAGCGGGAGACGAGCAGTACTTC. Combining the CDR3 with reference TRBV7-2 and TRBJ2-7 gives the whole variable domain GAGVSQSPSNKVTEKGKDVELRCDPISGHTALYWYRQSLGQGLEFLIYFQGNSAPDKSGLPSDRFSAERTGGSVSTLTIQRTQQEDSAVYLCASSPSGLAGDEQYFGPGTRLTVT.

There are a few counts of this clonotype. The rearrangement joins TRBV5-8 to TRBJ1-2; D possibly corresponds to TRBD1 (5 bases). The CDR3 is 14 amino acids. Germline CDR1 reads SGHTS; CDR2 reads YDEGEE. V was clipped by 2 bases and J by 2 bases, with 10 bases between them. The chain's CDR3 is CASSLNRFNYGYTF. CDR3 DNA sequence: TGTGCCAGCAGCTTAAACAGGTTCAACTATGGCTACACCTTC.

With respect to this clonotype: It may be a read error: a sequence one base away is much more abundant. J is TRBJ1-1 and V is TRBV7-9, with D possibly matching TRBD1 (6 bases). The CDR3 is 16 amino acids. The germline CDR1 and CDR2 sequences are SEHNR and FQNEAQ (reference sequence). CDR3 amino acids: CASSLLWTDPNTEASF. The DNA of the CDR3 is TGTGCCAGCAGTTTACTCTGGACAGATCCGAACACTGAAGCTTCCTTT.

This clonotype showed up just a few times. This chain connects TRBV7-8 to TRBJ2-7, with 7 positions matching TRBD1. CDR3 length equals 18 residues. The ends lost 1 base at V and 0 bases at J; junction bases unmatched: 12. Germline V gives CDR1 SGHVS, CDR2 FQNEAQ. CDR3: CASSLGKNRGLNSYEQYF. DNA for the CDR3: TGTGCCAGCAGCTTAGGGAAGAACAGGGGCCTAAACTCCTACGAGCAGTACTTC.

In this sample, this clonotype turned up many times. CDR3 bases: TGTGCCAGCAGCTTCCGTGGGGTGACCTCTGGAAACACCATATATTTT. Its protein is CASSFRGVTSGNTIYF. This chain joins TRBV7-2 and TRBJ1-3; D call uncertain. The CDR3 runs to 16 residues. The germline V gene has CDR1 SGHTA and CDR2 FQGNSA. Trimming removed 3 bases from V and 0 bases from J, with 12 bases in between. The variable domain in full, completed from reference TRBV7-2 and TRBJ1-3, reads GAGVSQSPSNKVTEKGKDVELRCDPISGHTALYWYRQSLGQGLEFLIYFQGNSAPDKSGLPSDRFSAERTGGSVSTLTIQRTQQEDSAVYLCASSFRGVTSGNTIYFGEGSWLTVV.

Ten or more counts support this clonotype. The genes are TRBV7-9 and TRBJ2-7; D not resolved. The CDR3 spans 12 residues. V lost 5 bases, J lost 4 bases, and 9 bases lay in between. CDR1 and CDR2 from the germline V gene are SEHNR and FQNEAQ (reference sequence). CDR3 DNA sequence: TGTGCCAGCAGCCGTGTAGGGTACGAGCAGTACTTC. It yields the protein CASSRVGYEQYF.

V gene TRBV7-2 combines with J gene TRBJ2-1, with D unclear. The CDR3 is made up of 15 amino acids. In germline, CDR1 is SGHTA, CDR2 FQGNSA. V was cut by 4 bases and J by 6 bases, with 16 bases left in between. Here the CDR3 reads CASSSGPPHSNEQFF. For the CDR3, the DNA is TGTGCCAGCAGCTCCGGGCCGCCGCATTCCAATGAGCAGTTCTTC.

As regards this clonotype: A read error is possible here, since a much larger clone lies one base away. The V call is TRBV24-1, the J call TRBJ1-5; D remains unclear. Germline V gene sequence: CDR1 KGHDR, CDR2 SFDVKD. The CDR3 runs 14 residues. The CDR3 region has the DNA TGTGCCACCAGTGATTTTGCTAGCGATCAGCCCCAGCATTTT. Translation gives CATSDFASDQPQHF.

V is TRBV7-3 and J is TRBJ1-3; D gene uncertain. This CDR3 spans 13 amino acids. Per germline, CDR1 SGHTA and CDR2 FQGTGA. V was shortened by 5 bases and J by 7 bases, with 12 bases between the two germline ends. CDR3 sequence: CASSPDAVNTIYF. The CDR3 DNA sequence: TGTGCCAGCAGCCCCGACGCGGTGAACACCATATATTTT.

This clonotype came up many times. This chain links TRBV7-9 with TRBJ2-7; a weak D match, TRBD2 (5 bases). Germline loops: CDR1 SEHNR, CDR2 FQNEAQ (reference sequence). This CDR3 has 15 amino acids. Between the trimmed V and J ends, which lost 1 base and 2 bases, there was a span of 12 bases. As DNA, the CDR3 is TGTGCCAGCAGCTTAGACCTAGCAGAGCCCTACGAGCAGTACTTC. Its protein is CASSLDLAEPYEQYF.

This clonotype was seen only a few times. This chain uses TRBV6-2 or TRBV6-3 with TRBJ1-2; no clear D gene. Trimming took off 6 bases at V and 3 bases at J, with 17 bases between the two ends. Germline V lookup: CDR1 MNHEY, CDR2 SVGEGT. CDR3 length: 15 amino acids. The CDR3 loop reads CASRSRGILDYGYTF. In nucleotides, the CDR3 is TGTGCCAGCAGATCCCGGGGTATTCTTGACTATGGCTACACCTTC.

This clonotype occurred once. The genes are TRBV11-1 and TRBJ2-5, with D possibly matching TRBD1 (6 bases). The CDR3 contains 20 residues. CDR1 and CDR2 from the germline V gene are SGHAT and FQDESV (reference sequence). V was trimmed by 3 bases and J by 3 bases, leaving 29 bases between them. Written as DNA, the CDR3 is TGTGCCAGCAGCTTGGAGCGGACAAGGGGGTTCACTGCGGAAAAAGAGACCCAGTACTTC. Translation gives CASSLERTRGFTAEKETQYF.

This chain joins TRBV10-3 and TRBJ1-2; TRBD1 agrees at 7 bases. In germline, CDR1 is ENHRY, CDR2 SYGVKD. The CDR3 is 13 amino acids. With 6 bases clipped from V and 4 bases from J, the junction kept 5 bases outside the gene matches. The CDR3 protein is CAIRIRDSYGYTF. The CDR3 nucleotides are TGTGCCATCAGGATCCGGGACAGCTATGGCTACACCTTC.

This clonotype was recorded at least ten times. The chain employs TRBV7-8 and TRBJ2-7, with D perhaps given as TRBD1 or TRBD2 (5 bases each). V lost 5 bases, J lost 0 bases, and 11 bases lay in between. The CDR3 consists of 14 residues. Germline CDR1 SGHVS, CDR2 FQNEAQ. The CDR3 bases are TGTGCCAGCAGCCCGGGACGGGTCTCCTACGAGCAGTACTTC. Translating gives CASSPGRVSYEQYF. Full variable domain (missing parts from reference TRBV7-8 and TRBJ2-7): GAGVSQSPRYKVAKRGQDVALRCDPISGHVSLFWYQQALGQGPEFLTYFQNEAQLDKSGLPSDRFFAERPEGSVSTLKIQRTQQEDSAVYLCASSPGRVSYEQYFGPGTRLTVT.

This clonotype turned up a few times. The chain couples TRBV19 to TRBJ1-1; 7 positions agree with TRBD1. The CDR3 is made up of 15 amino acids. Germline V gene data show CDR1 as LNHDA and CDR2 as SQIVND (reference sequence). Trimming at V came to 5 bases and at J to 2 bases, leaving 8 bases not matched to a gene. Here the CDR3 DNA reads TGTGCCAGTAGTCCCTCAGGGGGTTCCAACACTGAAGCTTTCTTT. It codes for CASSPSGGSNTEAFF.

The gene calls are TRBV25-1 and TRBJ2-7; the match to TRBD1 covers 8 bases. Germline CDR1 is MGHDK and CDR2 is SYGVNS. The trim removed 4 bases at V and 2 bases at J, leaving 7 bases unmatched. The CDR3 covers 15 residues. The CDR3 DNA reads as TGTGCCAGCAGTGTATGGGCAGGGGGCACCTACGAGCAGTACTTC. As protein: CASSVWAGGTYEQYF.

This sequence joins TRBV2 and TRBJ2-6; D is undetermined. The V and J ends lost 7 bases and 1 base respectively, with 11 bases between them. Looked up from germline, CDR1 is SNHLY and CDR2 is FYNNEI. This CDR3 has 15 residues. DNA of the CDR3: TGTGCCAGCAAGGTCACGGAGTCTGGGGCCAACGTCCTGACTTTC. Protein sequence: CASKVTESGANVLTF.

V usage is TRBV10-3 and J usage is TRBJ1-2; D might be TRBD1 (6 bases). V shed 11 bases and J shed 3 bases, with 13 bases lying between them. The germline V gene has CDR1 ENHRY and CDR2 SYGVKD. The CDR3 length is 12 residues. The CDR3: CASEGGDYGYTF. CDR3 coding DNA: TGTGCCTCCGAGGGGGGTGACTATGGCTACACCTTC.

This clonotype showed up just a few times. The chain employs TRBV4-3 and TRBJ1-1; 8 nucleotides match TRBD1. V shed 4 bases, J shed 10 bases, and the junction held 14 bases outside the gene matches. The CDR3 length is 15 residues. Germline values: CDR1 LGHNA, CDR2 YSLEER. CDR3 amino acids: CASSPTGQAGAGAFF. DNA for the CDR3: TGCGCCAGCAGCCCAACGGGACAGGCCGGAGCGGGAGCTTTCTTT.

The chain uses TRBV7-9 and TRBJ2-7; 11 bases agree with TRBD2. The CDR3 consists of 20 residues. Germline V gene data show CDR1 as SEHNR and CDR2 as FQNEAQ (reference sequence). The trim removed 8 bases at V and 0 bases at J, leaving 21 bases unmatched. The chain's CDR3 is CASQKAGSALAGGYSYEQYF. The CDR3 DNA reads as TGTGCCAGCCAGAAAGCGGGGTCCGCTCTAGCGGGGGGCTACTCCTACGAGCAGTACTTC.

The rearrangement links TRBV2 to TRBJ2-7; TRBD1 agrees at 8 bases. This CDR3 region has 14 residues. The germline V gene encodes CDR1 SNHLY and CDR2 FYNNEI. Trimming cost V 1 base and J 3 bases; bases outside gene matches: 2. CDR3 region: CASSEGTGNYEQYF. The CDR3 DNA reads TGTGCCAGCAGTGAAGGGACAGGGAACTACGAGCAGTACTTC.

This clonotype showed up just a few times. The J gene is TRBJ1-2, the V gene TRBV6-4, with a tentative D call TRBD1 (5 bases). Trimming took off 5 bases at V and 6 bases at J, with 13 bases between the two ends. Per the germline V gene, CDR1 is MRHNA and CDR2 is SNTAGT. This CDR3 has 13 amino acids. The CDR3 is CASSKTGSNGYTF. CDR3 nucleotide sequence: TGTGCCAGCAGTAAAACAGGATCTAATGGCTACACCTTC.

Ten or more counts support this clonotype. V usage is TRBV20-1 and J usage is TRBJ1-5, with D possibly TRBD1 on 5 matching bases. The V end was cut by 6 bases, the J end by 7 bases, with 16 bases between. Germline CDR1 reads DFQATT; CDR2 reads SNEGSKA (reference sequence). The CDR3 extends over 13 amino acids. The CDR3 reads CSAPRDLGQPQHF. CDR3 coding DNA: TGCAGTGCCCCCCGGGACTTGGGACAGCCCCAGCATTTT.